This T cell receptor (beta chain) comes out of a study of beta chain features in type 1 diabetes listed by TCRdb under 2018. For the study in its entirety: No differences in mean age, gender distribution, total cell number or subset yield were found between patients and healthy donors. A total of 100 million to 110 million sorted cells were examined across all samples, and a strong correlation was observed between cell number per subset and RNA yield. In the study, recently diagnosed type 1 diabetes patients and matched healthy donors were compared on the TCRB repertoires of their sorted circulating CD4+ T cell subsets. Regulatory and stem cell-like memory subsets were isolated from only 8 patients and roughly 8 healthy donors, whereas naive and central memory subsets came from all 30 or so donors.

The entire amount of isolated RNA was reverse transcribed using the High Capacity cDNA Reverse Transcription Kit, so the sequenced TCRB transcripts were expressed ones. Deep immunoSEQ sequencing was applied to naive, central memory and regulatory T cell samples, giving an average of approximately 4 million total reads per sample. Sorted cells were lysed in RLT buffer, and RNA was extracted using DNase-treated RNeasy Micro or Mini kits according to cell number. To prevent cross-contamination, every cell subset was processed on its own, while patient and healthy donor samples were processed together. The immunoSEQ multiplex PCR was used to amplify TCRB sequences from cDNA, generating 87-bp fragments that spanned the CDR3 region. Sequencing of the amplicons was done on the Illumina HiSeq platform. The authors' pipeline ran thus. PCR bias was corrected computationally using synthetic template baselines, and reads within Hamming distance 2 were collapsed, with unmergeable singletons discarded. Reads were aligned against IMGT to assign V, D and J genes, CDR3 length and insertions or deletions at six rearrangement sites. Within each subset, clonotype counts were normalized to sorted cell number, after which true diversity and Gini coefficients were computed with the tcR R package. The overlap coefficient, calculated on TCRB nucleotide sequences, was used to measure repertoire sharing. Out-of-frame TCRB sequences from naive cells were analyzed to stand in for the pre-selection repertoire. TCRdb took this table from immuneACCESS and kept in-frame rearrangements with V and J called. Such tables lack part of the clones; where checked against another copy, unresolved V genes explain under half of the gap, and the rest is unexplained. From that table come the V and J calls and clone size; the DNA was used to work out D and trimming. The sample table holds around 280,000 clones, of which over 14% were seen once. More than 0.015% of the sample is in the top ten clones.

Note on this clone: Its antigen remains unidentified. Per-nucleotide qualities are absent, and no much larger clonotype sits a single base away.

Each donor gave one peripheral blood draw, averaging approximately 110 mL, which was collected into heparinised tubes. A BD FACSAria II was used to sort naive, central memory, regulatory and stem cell-like memory CD4+ T cells with a panel that included CD45RO, CCR7, CD25, CD127, CD95 and CD27. Purity was above 95% for every sorted population. Right away, PBMCs were isolated by Lymphoprep density gradient centrifugation and were stained directly, with no culture step. To minimize batch effects, samples were stained and sorted in pairs, one healthy donor with one patient per experiment. The investigation overall reported the following: A moderate but significant shortening of TCRB CDR3 length was observed in type 1 diabetes patients in all four CD4+ subsets. Because the HLA sub-analyses included only small numbers of individuals, any influence of HLA type on TCRB rearrangement was left unresolved. Because cDNA was sequenced instead of genomic DNA, activated cells with high expression could be over-represented, although the groups did not differ in activation or CD3 levels. Fewer insertions and more nucleotide deletions at VDJ recombination sites were observed in patients with type 1 diabetes, implying thymic rearrangement abnormalities. Naive, central memory and regulatory TCRB repertoires appeared to be more similar among patients than among healthy donors. PCR might favor shorter templates, but patient and control samples were amplified and corrected together, so any skew would affect both groups equally.

The germline V gene provides CDR1 MGHRA and CDR2 YSYEKL. For this chain, trimming is 1 base at the V end and 9 bases at the J end, and the number of junction bases without a gene match is 13. The CDR3 covers 18 residues, taking in both the cysteine and the phenylalanine. The kept DNA is CDR3 alone, 54 bases in frame from the first base. Specimen: naive CD4+ T cells from blood. This specimen's cell subset or site label, interpreted: true naive CD4+ T cells. The sequence joins TRBV4-1 to TRBJ2-1; 12 central nucleotides agree with TRBD2. The receptor was derived from a man younger than 35 with type 1 diabetes. The DNA sequence is given as TGCGCCAGCAGCCAAGGGACGCTAGCGGGAGGGCCGTCGGGTGAGCAGTTCTTC. Its protein is CASSQGTLAGGPSGEQFF.